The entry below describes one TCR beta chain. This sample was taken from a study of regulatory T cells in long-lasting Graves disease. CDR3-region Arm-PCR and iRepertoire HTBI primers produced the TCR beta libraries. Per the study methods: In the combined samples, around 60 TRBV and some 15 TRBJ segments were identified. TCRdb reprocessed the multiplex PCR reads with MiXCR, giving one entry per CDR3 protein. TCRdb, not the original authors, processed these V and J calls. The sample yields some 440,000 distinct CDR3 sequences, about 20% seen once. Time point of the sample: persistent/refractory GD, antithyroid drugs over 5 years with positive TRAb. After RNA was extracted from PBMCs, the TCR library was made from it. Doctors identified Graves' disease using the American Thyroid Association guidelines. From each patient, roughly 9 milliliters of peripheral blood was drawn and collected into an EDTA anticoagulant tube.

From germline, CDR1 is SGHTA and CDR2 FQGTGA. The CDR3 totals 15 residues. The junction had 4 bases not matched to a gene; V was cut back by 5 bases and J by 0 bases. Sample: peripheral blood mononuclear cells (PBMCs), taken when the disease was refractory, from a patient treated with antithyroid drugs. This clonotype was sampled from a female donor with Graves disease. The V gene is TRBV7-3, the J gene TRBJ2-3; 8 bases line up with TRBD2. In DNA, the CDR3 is TGTGCCAGCAGCCTAGTAGCGGGGAGCACAGATACGCAGTATTTT. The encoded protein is CASSLVAGSTDTQYF.